This T cell receptor beta chain comes out of a study of graft-versus-host responses after intestinal transplantation (dated by TCRdb to about 2021). Looking at the study overall: Recipients received multivisceral, liver-intestinal, or isolated intestinal transplants. Donor T cell macrochimerism was defined as a peak of at least 4% donor T cells among recipient peripheral blood mononuclear cells. Anti-thymocyte globulin induction was given to all recipients, followed by maintenance tacrolimus and steroids for roughly 3 years. A cohort of some 24 intestinal transplant recipients, including one retransplant, was enrolled, and a few patients lacking pretransplant specimens were excluded. After intestinal transplantation, graft-versus-host and host-versus-graft alloreactive T cell clones in the graft, circulation and bone marrow were tracked using bulk TCR-beta CDR3 sequencing. Alloreactive clones were identified by sequencing pre-transplant mixed lymphocyte reaction products and comparing them with unstimulated pre-transplant donor and recipient T cells. Instead of going to the commercial service, samples from a few later patients were sequenced in-house on an Illumina MiSeq and processed with MiXCR. The investigation overall reported the following: GvH clones turned up in recipient bone marrow, with some appearing earlier in ileal mucosa or blood, a pattern consistent with an intestinal mucosal origin. Early after transplant, declines in HvG clones were associated with peak levels of circulating GvH clones. The relatively low number and heterogeneity of intestinal transplant patients limited the conclusions. In the allografts of patients with donor T cell macrochimerism, GvH to HvG T cell clonal ratios were high.

The library was generated by the immunoSEQ multiplex PCR assay. For most patients, genomic DNA was isolated with the Qiagen DNeasy Blood and Tissue Kit and sent frozen to Adaptive Biotechnologies for TCR sequencing. High-throughput TCR-beta CDR3 sequencing of genomic DNA from most patients was performed by Adaptive Biotechnologies. For the original study's pipeline: TCR sequencing data were retrieved from Adaptive's ImmunoSEQ software for about 17 patients, whereas three other patients were processed with MiXCR and VDJtools. To correct CD4 versus CD8 sorting errors, any sequence found in both subsets at a frequency ratio below 5:1 was removed. CDR3 nucleotide sequences shared between donor and recipient were removed because their origin could not be assigned. To count as alloreactive, a clone needed at least 2-fold expansion over unstimulated cells and a minimum CFSE-low frequency of 0.002% (template counts) or 0.001% (read counts). Mappable clones were those detected in sequenced pre-transplant spleen, lymph node, or MLR CFSE-low populations of the donor or recipient. Cumulative frequency of alloreactive clones was calculated as a percentage of all sequences weighted by copy number. Held by TCRdb, this immuneACCESS table contains in-frame sequences only and omits some clones. Under half of the omission traces to an unresolved V gene where checked; the cause of the rest is unknown. That table furnishes V, J and clone size, whereas the DNA furnished D and trimming. This sample is represented by over 85,000 clones; 91% of them were singletons. The ten top clones hold about 0.18% of the sample.

The sample's time point label, decoded: cells obtained before transplantation from donor or recipient. CD3+CD4+ and CD3+CD8+ populations were FACS-sorted from unstimulated pre-transplant donor and recipient cells taken from spleen or lymph nodes. Note on this clone: Which antigen it targets is not known. No base quality information exists; no much larger clone differs at one position.

The germline V gene supplies CDR1 SGHRS and CDR2 YFSETQ. Reading from cysteine to phenylalanine, the CDR3 counts 14 amino acids. Here the CDR3 DNA is all that survives: 42 bases in frame from base 1. V was cut back by 3 bases and J by 7 bases, leaving a gap of 13 bases between them. The sequence joins TRBV5-1 to TRBJ1-4; no D segment can be confidently identified. The sequence was collected from a human donor who was the organ donor for an intestinal transplant. Sample: unstimulated CD4+ T cells sorted from spleen or lymph node cells, taken before transplant. The nucleotides read TGCGCCAGCAGCTGGCAGTCCAGCGGTGAAAAACTGTTTTTT. This sequence encodes CASSWQSSGEKLFF.